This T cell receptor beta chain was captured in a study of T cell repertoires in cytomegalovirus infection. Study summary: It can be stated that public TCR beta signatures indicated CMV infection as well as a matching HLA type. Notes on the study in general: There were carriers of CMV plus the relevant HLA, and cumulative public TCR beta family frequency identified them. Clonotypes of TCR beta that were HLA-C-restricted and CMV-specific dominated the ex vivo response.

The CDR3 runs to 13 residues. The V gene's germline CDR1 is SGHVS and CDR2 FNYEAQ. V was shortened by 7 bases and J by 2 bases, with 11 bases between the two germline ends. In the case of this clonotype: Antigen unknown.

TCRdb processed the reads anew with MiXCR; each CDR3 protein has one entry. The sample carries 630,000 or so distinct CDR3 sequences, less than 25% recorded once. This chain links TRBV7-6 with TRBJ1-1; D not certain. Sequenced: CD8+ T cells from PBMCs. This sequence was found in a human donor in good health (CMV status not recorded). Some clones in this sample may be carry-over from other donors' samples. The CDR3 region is CASTQPSNTEAFF. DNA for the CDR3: TGTGCCAGCACCCAACCGAGTAACACTGAAGCTTTCTTT.